This TCR beta chain stems from a study of monozygotic twins with inflammatory bowel disease. Using the 5' RACE reads, TCRdb records one entry per CDR3 protein without DNA. The table lists around 150,000 distinct CDR3 sequences. The CDR3 has 16 residues. CDR1 SGHAT and CDR2 FQNNGV come from the germline V gene. This receptor was identified in a human donor with ulcerative colitis or Crohn's disease, or a healthy co-twin of an affected twin (not recorded which). V is TRBV11-2 and J is TRBJ1-5. The sample consisted of blood. CDR3 sequence: CASSLVFGRMGQPQHF. Full variable domain (rest looked up from reference TRBV11-2 and TRBJ1-5): EAGVAQSPRYKIIEKRQSVAFWCNPISGHATLYWYQQILGQGPKLLIQFQNNGVVDDSQLPKDRFSAERLKGVDSTLKIQPAKLEDSAVYLCASSLVFGRMGQPQHFGDGTRLSIL.